The 15 T cell receptor beta chains reported below all come from one sample, sequenced in a study of cytomegalovirus exposure and HLA in healthy donors (TCRdb year 2017). Libraries were prepared through the immunoSEQ multiplex PCR assay. TCRdb re-hosts the immuneACCESS table, in-frame sequences only. Its copies lack some clones; in the studies checked, an unresolved V gene accounts for under half of them, and the cause for the rest is not known. This sample holds about 38,000 clones; 85% to 95% were observed only once. Over 3% of the sample is held by the ten biggest clonotypes. The specimen was PBMCs. Receptors were obtained from a man aged 18 to 35 in good health and CMV-seronegative.

The chain recombines TRBV9 with TRBJ1-2, with D maybe TRBD1 (6 bases). The length of the CDR3 is 14 residues. V lost 3 bases and J 2 bases, leaving 11 bases between the germline ends. Per germline, CDR1 SGDLS and CDR2 YYNGEE. CDR3 nucleotides: TGTGCCAGCAGCGGAATCAGGGGAAACTATGGCTACACCTTC. It is translated as CASSGIRGNYGYTF.

This rearrangement joins TRBV29-1 to TRBJ2-3; 8 bases are shared with TRBD2. The J segment lost 3 bases and the V segment lost 1 base, leaving 3 bases of the junction unmatched. The CDR3 covers 14 residues. From germline, CDR1 is SQVTM and CDR2 ANQGSEA. In DNA form, the CDR3 reads TGCAGCGTTGAAGGCGGCGGGAGGACAGATACGCAGTATTTT. Protein sequence: CSVEGGGRTDTQYF.

The chain couples TRBV4-1 to TRBJ1-2, with a tentative D call TRBD1 (5 bases). The CDR3 runs 16 residues. Germline V gene sequence: CDR1 MGHRA, CDR2 YSYEKL. The V end was cut by 0 bases, the J end by 4 bases, with 15 bases between. The CDR3 bases are TGCGCCAGCAGCCAAGATCTGACAGACATTTCCTATGGCTACACCTTC. Translated, it gives CASSQDLTDISYGYTF.

The chain has TRBV30 and TRBJ1-5; possible D gene TRBD1, 6 bases. CDR3 length: 12 amino acids. V lost 5 bases to trimming and J lost 3 bases, with 8 bases between them. The V gene's germline CDR1 is GTSNPN and CDR2 SVGIG (reference sequence). This chain's CDR3 is CAWGQNNQPQHF. CDR3 bases: TGTGCCTGGGGACAGAACAATCAGCCCCAGCATTTT. The whole variable domain, remainder taken from reference TRBV30 and TRBJ1-5, is SQTIHQWPATLVQPVGSPLSLECTVEGTSNPNLYWYRQAAGRGLQLLFYSVGIGQISSEVPQNLSASRPQDRQFILSSKKLLLSDSGFYLCAWGQNNQPQHFGDGTRLSIL.

The V call is TRBV18, the J call TRBJ2-1; no reliable D call. The CDR3 totals 15 residues. Trimming shortened V by 3 bases and J by 7 bases, and 16 bases separated the two germline ends. Germline CDR1 KGHSH, CDR2 LQKENI. This chain's CDR3 is CASSPSSLSGNEQFF. CDR3 sequence (DNA): TGTGCCAGCTCACCCTCGTCCCTATCGGGTAATGAGCAGTTCTTC.

The V call is TRBV11-2, the J call TRBJ2-7, with D possibly TRBD1 on 6 matching bases. The germline V and J ends were trimmed by 1 base and 4 bases, with 11 bases remaining between them. This CDR3 is built from 14 residues. From germline, CDR1 is SGHAT and CDR2 FQNNGV. The CDR3 loop reads CASSLVGQPYEQYF. DNA for the CDR3: TGTGCCAGCAGCTTAGTAGGACAGCCGTACGAGCAGTACTTC.

The chain recombines TRBV10-3 with TRBJ2-7; 9 bases agree with TRBD1. The CDR3 is 16 residues long. J gave up 1 base and V 4 bases, and 8 bases lay outside the gene matches. Germline V lookup: CDR1 ENHRY, CDR2 SYGVKD. The CDR3 protein is CAISVLGTGSSYEQYF. CDR3 DNA sequence: TGTGCCATCAGTGTGCTCGGGACAGGGTCGTCCTACGAGCAGTACTTC.

The chain has TRBV10-1 and TRBJ2-3, with a tentative D call TRBD1 (6 bases). CDR3 length: 15 amino acids. The V gene lost 0 bases and the J gene lost 4 bases, with 11 bases spanning the gap. Per the germline V gene, CDR1 is WNHNN and CDR2 is SYGVQD (reference sequence). As DNA, the CDR3 is TGCGCCAGCAGTGAGTCCGGCCAGGGGTCAGATACGCAGTATTTT. Translating gives CASSESGQGSDTQYF.

J is TRBJ1-2 and V is TRBV19, with 7 bases fitting TRBD1. Per germline, CDR1 LNHDA and CDR2 SQIVND (reference sequence). The CDR3 has 13 residues. V dropped 5 bases and J dropped 7; count of bases not matched to a gene: 7. CDR3 amino acids: CASSPQTGSGYTF. DNA of the CDR3: TGTGCCAGTAGTCCCCAGACAGGGTCTGGCTACACCTTC.

V and J are TRBV7-3 and TRBJ2-3; maybe TRBD2 (6 bases). With 1 base removed from V and 1 base from J, the gap between germline ends came to 15 bases. CDR3 length: 17 residues. The germline gives CDR1 SGHTA, CDR2 FQGTGA. The CDR3 region has the DNA TGTGCCAGCAGCTTAATAGGGAGCGGAGGGGGCACAGATACGCAGTATTTT. Protein: CASSLIGSGGGTDTQYF.

This chain joins TRBV10-2 and TRBJ2-1, with 12 bases fitting TRBD2. After removal of 4 bases from V and 2 bases from J, the junction contained 3 bases not matched to a gene. CDR1 and CDR2 from the germline V gene are WSHSY and SAAADI. The CDR3 loop spans 16 amino acids. As DNA, the CDR3 is TGCGCCAGCAGTGTCACTAGCGGGGGGCCCTACAATGAGCAGTTCTTC. Residues: CASSVTSGGPYNEQFF.

The sample holds a few counts of this clone. The chain combines TRBV5-6 with TRBJ1-1, with a weak D call TRBD1 (5 bases). V lost 5 bases and J 5 bases, leaving 7 bases between the germline ends. The CDR3 is 11 amino acids. Germline V gene data show CDR1 as SGHDT and CDR2 as YYEEEE. CDR3 sequence (DNA): TGTGCCAGCAGACGGGGGACTGAAGCTTTCTTT. This encodes CASRRGTEAFF.

CDR3 loop: CAWKFGGGEKLFF. As DNA, the CDR3 is TGTGCCTGGAAATTTGGGGGGGGTGAAAAACTGTTTTTT. The chain combines TRBV30 with TRBJ1-4; D may be TRBD1 (5 bases). Per the germline V gene, CDR1 is GTSNPN and CDR2 is SVGIG (reference sequence). The CDR3 contains 13 residues. The germline V and J ends were trimmed by 4 bases and 7 bases, with 13 bases remaining between them. Together with reference TRBV30 and TRBJ1-4, the CDR3 gives the full variable domain: SQTIHQWPATLVQPVGSPLSLECTVEGTSNPNLYWYRQAAGRGLQLLFYSVGIGQISSEVPQNLSASRPQDRQFILSSKKLLLSDSGFYLCAWKFGGGEKLFFGSGTQLSVL.

The chain's CDR3 is CASSVGGNPYEQYF. In nucleotides, the CDR3 is TGTGCCAGCAGCGTAGGAGGGAATCCCTACGAGCAGTACTTC. The rearrangement joins TRBV9 to TRBJ2-7, with D perhaps TRBD2 (5 bases). V gave up 0 bases and J gave up 2 bases, with 9 bases separating them. This CDR3 spans 14 amino acids. From germline, CDR1 is SGDLS and CDR2 YYNGEE.

This chain joins TRBV7-8 and TRBJ1-1; D is uncertain. Germline CDR1 and CDR2: SGHVS and FQNEAQ. The CDR3 spans 14 residues. Trimming pared 5 bases from V and 5 bases from J, leaving 15 bases between. CDR3 in amino acids: CASSPQEGGTEAFF. The CDR3 bases are TGTGCCAGCAGCCCTCAGGAGGGCGGGACTGAAGCTTTCTTT.